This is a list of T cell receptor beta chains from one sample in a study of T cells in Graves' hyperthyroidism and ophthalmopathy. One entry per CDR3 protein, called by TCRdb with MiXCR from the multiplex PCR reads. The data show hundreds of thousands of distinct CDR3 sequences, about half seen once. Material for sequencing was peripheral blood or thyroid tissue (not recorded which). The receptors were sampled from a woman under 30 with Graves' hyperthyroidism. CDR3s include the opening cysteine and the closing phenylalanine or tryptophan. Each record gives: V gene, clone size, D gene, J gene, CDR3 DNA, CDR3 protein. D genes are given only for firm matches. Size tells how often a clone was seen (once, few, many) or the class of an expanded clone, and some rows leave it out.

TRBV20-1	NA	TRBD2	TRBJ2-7	TGCAGTGCTAGAAAGACTAGCGGGACCTACGAGCAGTACTTC	CSARKTSGTYEQYF
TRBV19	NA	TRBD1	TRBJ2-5	TGTGCCAGTAGTCATGCTCAAGGACAGGGGATCGAGACCCAGTACTTC	CASSHAQGQGIETQYF
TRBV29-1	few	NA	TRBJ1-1	TGCAGCGTTAGGGCAGGGAACACTGAAGCTTTCTTT	CSVRAGNTEAFF
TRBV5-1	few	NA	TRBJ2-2	TGCGCCAGCCGACGCGGCGGGACGGACACCGGGGAGCTGTTTTTT	CASRRGGTDTGELFF
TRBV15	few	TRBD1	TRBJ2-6	TGTGCCACCAGCGGACAGGCCTCTGGGGCCAACGTCCTGACTTTC	CATSGQASGANVLTF
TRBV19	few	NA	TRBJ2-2	TGTGCCAGTAGTACGAGGGACGGAAGGTTAGGCGGGGAGCTGTTTTTT	CASSTRDGRLGGELFF
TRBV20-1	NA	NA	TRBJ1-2	TGCAGTGCTAGAGATGGCCGGGACAATAACTATGGCTACACCTTC	CSARDGRDNNYGYTF
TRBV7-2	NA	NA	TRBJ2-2	TGTGCCAGCAGCTTGGCCGGGTTCACCGGGGAGCTGTTTTTT	CASSLAGFTGELFF
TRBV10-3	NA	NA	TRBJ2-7	TGTGCCATCAGTGAGTCGGACTCGGGGGCGCCCGCGTACTTC	CAISESDSGAPAYF
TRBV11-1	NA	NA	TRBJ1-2	TGTGCCACCAGTGACCCGACCGCCCAAGGGAGTACTAACTATGGCTACACCTTC	CATSDPTAQGSTNYGYTF
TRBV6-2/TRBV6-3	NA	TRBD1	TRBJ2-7	TGTGCCAGCAGTTACTCAAACCGGGACAGGGATCAGTACTTC	CASSYSNRDRDQYF
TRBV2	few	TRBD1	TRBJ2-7	TGTGCCAGCAGCCCAGACAGGGGCCTCTACGAGCAGTACTTC	CASSPDRGLYEQYF
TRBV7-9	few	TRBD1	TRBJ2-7	TGTGCCAGCAGCACCCAGGACAGGGCAATCTACGAGCAGTACTTC	CASSTQDRAIYEQYF
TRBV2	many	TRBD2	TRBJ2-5	TGTGCCAGCAGTGTTGGACTAGCGGGTCAAGAGACCCAGTACTTC	CASSVGLAGQETQYF
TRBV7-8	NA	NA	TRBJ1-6	TGTGCCAGCAGCTTAGGGTACGGCAACGTTAATTCACCCCTCCACTTT	CASSLGYGNVNSPLHF
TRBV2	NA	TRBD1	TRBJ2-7	TGTGCCAGCAGTTCAGGACAGGGAGTCTACGAGCAGTACTTC	CASSSGQGVYEQYF
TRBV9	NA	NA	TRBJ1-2	TGTGCCAGCAGCGCCAACGCCGGGCCGAAGTATGGCTACACCTTC	CASSANAGPKYGYTF
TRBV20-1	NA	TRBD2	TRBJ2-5	TGCGGTGCTAGAGAGGAGAGCGGGAGCTCAGAGACCCAGTACTTC	CGAREESGSSETQYF
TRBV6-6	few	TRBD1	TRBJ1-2	TGTGCCAGCAGCTGGGACAGGTCGGGCTACACCTTC	CASSWDRSGYTF
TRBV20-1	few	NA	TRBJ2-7	TGCAGTGCTAGGAACCGGGACGCGGGCTACGAGCAGTACTTC	CSARNRDAGYEQYF
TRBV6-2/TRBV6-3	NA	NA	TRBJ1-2	TGTGCCAGCAGTTACTCACAGGGTGGCGGCTATGGCTACACCTTC	CASSYSQGGGYGYTF
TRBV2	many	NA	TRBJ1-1	TGTGCCAGCAGTGATCTCGCAGGGATAAACACTGAAGCTTTCTTT	CASSDLAGINTEAFF
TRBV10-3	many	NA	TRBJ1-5	TGTGCCATCAGTGAAGGGCGGCAGCCAAATCAGCCCCAGCATTTT	CAISEGRQPNQPQHF
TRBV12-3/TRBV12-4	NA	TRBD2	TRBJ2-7	TGTGCCAGCAGCCGGGCTAGCGGGAGTGATTACGAGCAGTACTTC	CASSRASGSDYEQYF
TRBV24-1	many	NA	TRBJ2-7	TGTGCCACCAGTGATTGGGCTAGCTCCTACGAGCAGTACTTC	CATSDWASSYEQYF
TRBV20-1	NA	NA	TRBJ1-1	TGCAGTGCTGGCCGACCGGAGCACACTGAAGCTTTCTTT	CSAGRPEHTEAFF
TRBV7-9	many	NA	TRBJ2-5	TGTGCCAGCAGCCAATGGACGGGGGGCGAGGAGACCCAGTACTTC	CASSQWTGGEETQYF
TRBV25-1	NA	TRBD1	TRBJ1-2	TGTGCCAGCAGTTACCTGAGGGACAGAGGCTACACCTTC	CASSYLRDRGYTF
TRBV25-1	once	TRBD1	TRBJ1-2	TGTGCCAGCAGCCCGACAGGGGGGGCAAACTATGGCCACACCTTC	CASSPTGGANYGHTF
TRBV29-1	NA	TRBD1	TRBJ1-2	TGCAGCGTGTCGGGACAGGGGGCGAGCTACACCTTC	CSVSGQGASYTF
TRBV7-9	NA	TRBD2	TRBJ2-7	TGCGCCAGCAGCCAATGGCAGGGCGGGGGGGAGCAGTACTTC	CASSQWQGGGEQYF
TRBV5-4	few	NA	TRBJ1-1	TGTGCCAGCAGCTTGGTAGACGGACGCCAAGCTTTCTTT	CASSLVDGRQAFF
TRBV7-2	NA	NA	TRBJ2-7	TGTGCCAGCAGCTTGTGGGAGCAGGACGAGCAGTACTTC	CASSLWEQDEQYF
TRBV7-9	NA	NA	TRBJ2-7	TGTGCCATCCTCAGGGGCGGCTACGAGCAGTACTTC	CAILRGGYEQYF
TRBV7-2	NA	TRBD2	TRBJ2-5	TGTGCCAGCAGCTTTGTGGCGGGAGTCCAAGAGACCCAGTACTTC	CASSFVAGVQETQYF
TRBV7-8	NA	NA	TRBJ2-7	TGTGCCAGCAGCGTCTCAGGGGCAGAAGGCTACGAGCAGTACTTC	CASSVSGAEGYEQYF
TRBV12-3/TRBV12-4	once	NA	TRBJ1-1	TGTGCCAGCAACCTAGGGCGGGAAAACACTGAAGCTTTCTTT	CASNLGRENTEAFF
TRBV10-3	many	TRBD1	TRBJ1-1	TGTGCCATCAATACAGGGGAAACTGAAGCTTTCTTT	CAINTGETEAFF
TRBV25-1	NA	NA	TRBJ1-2	TGTGCCAGCAGCTTAACAGGGTTGGGAGGCCACACCTTC	CASSLTGLGGHTF
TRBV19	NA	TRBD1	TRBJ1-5	TGTGCCAGTAGTATCTGGACAGGAGGGGATTATAGCAATCAGCCCCAGCATTTT	CASSIWTGGDYSNQPQHF
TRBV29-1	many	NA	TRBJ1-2	TGCAGCGTGGGAGACGAGGCTGCTGTGGGCTACACCTTC	CSVGDEAAVGYTF
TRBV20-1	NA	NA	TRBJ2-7	TGCAGTGCTAGGTCCGCCTACGAGCAGTACTTC	CSARSAYEQYF
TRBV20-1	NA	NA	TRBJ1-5	TGCAGTGCGCGACAACAGGGTGGCAATCAGCCCCAGCATTTT	CSARQQGGNQPQHF
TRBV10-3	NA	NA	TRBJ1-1	TGTGCCATCAGTGATTCGGGGGTGAACACTGAAGCTTTCTTT	CAISDSGVNTEAFF
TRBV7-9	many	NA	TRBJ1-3	TGTGCCAGTAGGGAGCCTGGAAACACCATATATTTT	CASREPGNTIYF
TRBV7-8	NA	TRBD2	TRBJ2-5	TGTGCCAGCAGGAACCTAGCGGGGGGACGGGAGACCCAGTACTTC	CASRNLAGGRETQYF